The 7 T cell receptor beta chains below all came from one sample that was sequenced in a study of STAT3 mutations in large granular lymphocyte leukemia. Study-wide points: Every T-cell large granular lymphocyte leukemia patient had at least one immunodominant TCR beta clonotype.

These receptors are not linked to any known antigen. Only in-frame clones appear in the TCRdb table, and some are missing; sequencing was by immunoSEQ multiplex PCR. The sample lists 9,000 to 9,500 clones, around nine tenths occurring once. What was sequenced was peripheral blood mononuclear cells. The receptors were gathered from a man older than 75 with T-cell large granular lymphocyte leukemia. Some clones in this sample may be carry-over from other donors' samples.

J is TRBJ2-5 and V is TRBV5-6; possible D gene TRBD1, 5 bases. Germline CDR1 SGHDT, CDR2 YYEEEE. CDR3 length equals 16 residues. V was clipped by 6 bases and J by 2 bases, with 20 bases between them. The CDR3 loop is CASTLRRVRGQETQYF. Here the CDR3 DNA reads TGTGCCAGCACCCTTAGACGGGTTAGGGGTCAAGAGACCCAGTACTTC.

V gene TRBV7-2 combines with J gene TRBJ2-7, with a tentative D call TRBD2 (5 bases). CDR3 length: 14 residues. Germline assignment: CDR1 SGHTA and CDR2 FQGNSA. Between the trimmed V and J ends, which lost 1 base and 7 bases, there was a span of 14 bases. CDR3 region: CASSLEANRGEQYF. The CDR3 nucleotides are TGTGCCAGCAGCTTAGAGGCAAACCGGGGTGAGCAGTACTTC.

This clone was detected once. The chain is built from TRBV30 and TRBJ2-6; D is unresolved. Germline V CDR1 and CDR2: GTSNPN, SVGIG (reference sequence). V was shortened by 5 bases and J by 0 bases, with 5 bases between the two germline ends. This CDR3 is 13 amino acids long. CDR3 region: CAWGFSGANVLTF. For the CDR3, the DNA is TGTGCCTGGGGGTTCTCTGGGGCCAACGTCCTGACTTTC.

The rearrangement uses TRBV6-5 and TRBJ1-1; maybe TRBD1 (5 bases). Germline V gives CDR1 MNHEY, CDR2 SVGAGI. Between the trimmed V and J ends, which lost 2 bases and 7 bases, there was a span of 11 bases. This CDR3 spans 13 amino acids. The chain's CDR3 is CASSYVGGGEAFF. The DNA for the CDR3 is TGTGCCAGCAGTTACGTGGGGGGAGGTGAAGCTTTCTTT.

V and J are TRBV5-1 and TRBJ2-7; D possibly uses TRBD1 or TRBD2 (5 bases each). Germline lookup yields CDR1 SGHRS and CDR2 YFSETQ. The CDR3 spans 12 residues. V was pared by 0 bases and J by 5 bases, with 6 bases between. The CDR3 here is CASSLGGDEQYF. The DNA of the CDR3 is TGCGCCAGCAGCTTGGGAGGGGACGAGCAGTACTTC.

This sequence joins TRBV6-6 and TRBJ2-7; D possibly uses TRBD1 or TRBD2 (5 bases each). Germline CDR1 reads MNHNY; CDR2 reads SVGAGI (reference sequence). V lost 6 bases and J 6 bases, leaving 9 bases between the germline ends. CDR3 length: 11 residues. The CDR3 loop is CASRGRAEQYF. DNA of the CDR3: TGTGCCAGCAGGGGACGGGCCGAGCAGTACTTC.

The chain is built from TRBV18 and TRBJ2-5; D is possibly TRBD2 (6 bases). The length of the CDR3 is 15 residues. The germline CDR1 and CDR2 sequences are KGHSH and LQKENI. V lost 5 bases, J lost 2 bases, and 15 bases lay in between. The chain's CDR3 is CASSKTAGAQETQYF. In nucleotides, the CDR3 is TGTGCCAGCTCAAAGACAGCGGGCGCTCAAGAGACCCAGTACTTC.